The 24 T cell receptor beta chains below all came from one sample that was sequenced in a study of cytomegalovirus exposure and HLA in healthy donors. A multiplex PCR was run with 60 Vbeta primers and 13 Jbeta primers. The data were produced by immunoSEQ multiplex PCR, yet TCRdb's version contains in-frame clones alone and is incomplete. The sample records fewer than 250,000 clones, roughly four fifths being singletons. Sequencing was carried out using PBMCs. The origin of the receptors is a young woman in good health and CMV-seropositive.

The DNA for the CDR3 is TGTGCCAGCAGCTTAGGACAGGCCCTCTATGGCTACACCTTC. Translation: CASSLGQALYGYTF. This chain links TRBV7-2 with TRBJ1-2; D is possibly TRBD1 (6 bases). V shed 1 base and J shed 4 bases, with 10 bases lying between them. Germline CDR1 SGHTA, CDR2 FQGNSA. The CDR3 is 14 amino acids. The full variable domain, in which reference TRBV7-2 and TRBJ1-2 provide the parts outside the CDR3, is GAGVSQSPSNKVTEKGKDVELRCDPISGHTALYWYRQSLGQGLEFLIYFQGNSAPDKSGLPSDRFSAERTGGSVSTLTIQRTQQEDSAVYLCASSLGQALYGYTFGSGTRLTVV.

V and J are TRBV25-1 and TRBJ2-7; 7 bases fit TRBD1. Germline assignment: CDR1 MGHDK and CDR2 SYGVNS. CDR3 length equals 14 residues. V gave up 10 bases and J gave up 3 bases; unmatched junction bases: 12. The CDR3 nucleotides are TGTGCCACTAAGACAGGGCGACCCAGCTACGAGCAGTACTTC. This encodes CATKTGRPSYEQYF.

The J gene is TRBJ2-7, the V gene TRBV5-4; 7 bases map to TRBD2. CDR1 and CDR2 (germline): SGHNT, YYREEE (reference sequence). The trim removed 3 bases at V and 2 bases at J, leaving 11 bases unmatched. The CDR3 consists of 16 residues. The CDR3 reads CASSSGRVSGTYEQYF. The CDR3 nucleotides read TGTGCCAGCAGCTCGGGGAGGGTATCGGGAACCTACGAGCAGTACTTC.

This clone was seen only once. The chain uses TRBV6-1 and TRBJ2-1; 8 bases agree with TRBD2. Germline lookup yields CDR1 MNHNS and CDR2 SASEGT. The CDR3 extends over 13 amino acids. V lost 7 bases, J lost 7 bases, and 6 bases stayed unmatched. The CDR3 sequence is CASTGASGNEQFF. The CDR3 DNA reads TGTGCCAGCACCGGAGCTAGCGGGAATGAGCAGTTCTTC.

This chain connects TRBV6-6 to TRBJ2-3; 11 nucleotides line up with TRBD2. Germline V gives CDR1 MNHNY, CDR2 SVGAGI (reference sequence). V was clipped by 6 bases and J by 4 bases; unmatched bases: 6. The CDR3 runs 15 residues. CDR3 in DNA: TGTGCCAGCAGGACCGGGACTAGCGGTGCAGATACGCAGTATTTT. Residues: CASRTGTSGADTQYF.

The V gene is TRBV28, the J gene TRBJ2-2; D possibly corresponds to TRBD2 (6 bases). V was cut by 2 bases and J by 1 base, with 8 bases left in between. This CDR3 comprises 15 residues. In germline, CDR1 is MDHEN, CDR2 SYDVKM. DNA for the CDR3: TGTGCCAGCAGTTTAGCTAGCGAGAACACCGGGGAGCTGTTTTTT. Its translation is CASSLASENTGELFF.

The V call is TRBV5-4, the J call TRBJ2-7; D is perhaps TRBD2 (5 bases). CDR1 is SGHNT, CDR2 YYREEE, per germline (reference sequence). The CDR3 is made up of 12 amino acids. Trimming removed 3 bases at V and 3 bases at J, with 7 bases between. CDR3 amino acids: CASSSGDYEQYF. In DNA, the CDR3 is TGTGCCAGCAGCTCCGGGGACTACGAGCAGTACTTC.

This clone has only one observation. V is TRBV5-1 and J is TRBJ2-5, with TRBD2 identical over 9 bases. The J call is in doubt because the DNA end fits TRBJ2-7 better. The length of the CDR3 is 14 residues. The germline V gene has CDR1 SGHRS and CDR2 YFSETQ. The CDR3 sequence is CASTRAGGYDEQYF. CDR3 coding DNA: TGCGCCAGCACCCGAGCGGGAGGCTACGACGAGCAGTACTTC.

The rearrangement links TRBV5-6 to TRBJ1-2; the match to TRBD1 covers 7 bases. The CDR3 length is 15 residues. CDR1 and CDR2 from the germline V gene are SGHDT and YYEEEE. After removal of 0 bases from V and 1 base from J, the junction contained 3 bases not matched to a gene. The chain's CDR3 is CASSLGTGVNYGYTF. CDR3 in DNA: TGTGCCAGCAGCTTGGGGACAGGTGTTAACTATGGCTACACCTTC.

V is TRBV6-5 and J is TRBJ1-6, with 8 bases matching TRBD1. Unmatched junction bases numbered 6, after V lost 5 bases and J lost 6 bases. CDR1 and CDR2 from the germline V gene are MNHEY and SVGAGI. The CDR3 sequence is 15 residues long. CDR3 loop: CASSASGQANSPLHF. In DNA form, the CDR3 reads TGTGCCAGCAGTGCCTCGGGACAGGCTAATTCACCCCTCCACTTT.

The chain employs TRBV7-9 and TRBJ2-7; D is possibly TRBD1 (5 bases). The germline V gene has CDR1 SEHNR and CDR2 FQNEAQ (reference sequence). This CDR3 region has 13 residues. Trimming shortened V by 1 base and J by 2 bases, and 6 bases separated the two germline ends. CDR3 region: CASSLVQAYEQYF. The CDR3 bases are TGTGCCAGCAGCTTAGTACAGGCCTACGAGCAGTACTTC.

The chain links TRBV7-2 to TRBJ1-2, with 10 bases fitting TRBD1. From germline, CDR1 is SGHTA and CDR2 FQGNSA. The CDR3 extends over 14 amino acids. V lost 4 bases, J lost 8 bases, and 7 bases stayed unmatched. CDR3 residues: CASSSGTGVSGYTF. CDR3 bases: TGTGCCAGCAGCTCAGGGACAGGGGTGAGCGGCTACACCTTC.

The chain's CDR3 is CASSPTGGTLGANVLTF. In nucleotides, the CDR3 is TGTGCCAGCAGTCCGACAGGGGGGACACTGGGGGCCAACGTCCTGACTTTC. This chain connects TRBV27 to TRBJ2-6, with 9 bases fitting TRBD1. CDR1 is MNHEY and CDR2 is SMNVEV in the germline V gene (reference sequence). The CDR3 covers 17 residues. The J segment lost 4 bases and the V segment lost 5 bases, leaving 9 bases of the junction unmatched.

The V gene is TRBV28, the J gene TRBJ2-1; D is uncertain. Germline assignment: CDR1 MDHEN and CDR2 SYDVKM. V was clipped by 6 bases and J by 0 bases, with 15 bases between them. The CDR3 sequence is 16 residues long. The CDR3 region is CASSSDSLSSYNEQFF. The CDR3 coding sequence is TGTGCCAGCAGCTCCGACTCCCTGAGCTCCTACAATGAGCAGTTCTTC.

The chain employs TRBV5-5 and TRBJ2-1, with D possibly TRBD2 on 5 matching bases. This CDR3 contains 16 residues. Per the germline V gene, CDR1 is SGHKS and CDR2 is YYEKEE (reference sequence). V lost 2 bases and J 1 base, leaving 13 bases between the germline ends. CDR3 sequence (DNA): TGTGCCAGCAGCTTAAGCCCAGCGGCGTCCTACAATGAGCAGTTCTTC. This translates into CASSLSPAASYNEQFF.

This chain links TRBV4-1 with TRBJ2-7; 8 bases line up with TRBD2. The CDR3 consists of 20 residues. Trimming cost V 1 base and J 0 bases; bases outside gene matches: 17. CDR1 and CDR2 (germline): MGHRA, YSYEKL. The CDR3 DNA follows: TGCGCCAGCAGCCAAGGTCCCTGGACCTTTATAGCGGGGAGCTCCTACGAGCAGTACTTC. Amino acid sequence: CASSQGPWTFIAGSSYEQYF.

The rearrangement uses TRBV28 and TRBJ1-4, with D maybe TRBD1 (5 bases). The V gene lost 5 bases and the J gene lost 10 bases, with 20 bases spanning the gap. This CDR3 comprises 15 residues. Germline loops: CDR1 MDHEN, CDR2 SYDVKM. CDR3 sequence reads: CASSLTMVGDGKLFF. CDR3 DNA: TGTGCCAGCAGTCTCACGATGGTAGGGGATGGAAAACTGTTTTTT. The whole variable domain, remainder taken from reference TRBV28 and TRBJ1-4, is DVKVTQSSRYLVKRTGEKVFLECVQDMDHENMFWYRQDPGLGLRLIYFSYDVKMKEKGDIPEGYSVSREKKERFSLILESASTNQTSMYLCASSLTMVGDGKLFFGSGTQLSVL.

The rearrangement joins TRBV7-9 to TRBJ2-7; the match to TRBD1 covers 7 bases. With V trimmed by 3 bases and J by 0 bases, 11 bases remained unmatched. CDR3 size: 17 residues. Germline CDR1 reads SEHNR; CDR2 reads FQNEAQ (reference sequence). CDR3 sequence reads: CASSLKHRGQTSYEQYF. CDR3 in DNA: TGTGCCAGCAGCTTGAAGCATAGGGGACAGACCTCCTACGAGCAGTACTTC.

The chain couples TRBV5-4 to TRBJ2-1; 8 positions agree with TRBD2. Unmatched junction bases numbered 9, after V lost 4 bases and J lost 6 bases. CDR1 and CDR2 (germline): SGHNT, YYREEE (reference sequence). The CDR3 is 15 residues long. The CDR3 here is CASSPSGTSRNEQFF. CDR3 bases: TGTGCCAGCAGCCCTTCCGGGACTAGTCGCAATGAGCAGTTCTTC.

This chain uses TRBV4-2 with TRBJ2-3, with 7 nucleotides matching TRBD2. Germline V gene data show CDR1 as LGHNA and CDR2 as YNFKEQ. The CDR3 covers 17 residues. The trim removed 3 bases at V and 0 bases at J, leaving 9 bases unmatched. CDR3 sequence reads: CASSQVGRERSTDTQYF. CDR3 in DNA: TGTGCCAGCAGCCAGGTAGGGCGGGAGAGGAGCACAGATACGCAGTATTTT.

The chain carries TRBV6-1 and TRBJ2-7; TRBD1 might be the D (6 bases). Germline values: CDR1 MNHNS, CDR2 SASEGT. This CDR3 contains 11 residues. Deletions cut 5 bases from V and 13 bases from J, with 15 bases between. CDR3: CASSQGPGRYF. CDR3 in DNA: TGTGCCAGCAGTCAGGGGCCCGGCCGATACTTC.

The CDR3 bases are TGTGCCAGTAGTATACTAGCGGGAGGGATGAACACCGGGGAGCTGTTTTTT. Protein sequence: CASSILAGGMNTGELFF. The chain carries TRBV19 and TRBJ2-2; 12 nucleotides agree with TRBD2. Per the germline V gene, CDR1 is LNHDA and CDR2 is SQIVND (reference sequence). The trim removed 2 bases at V and 1 base at J, leaving 2 bases unmatched. This CDR3 has 17 amino acids.

V usage is TRBV11-2 and J usage is TRBJ2-1; maybe TRBD2 (5 bases). V dropped 0 bases and J dropped 2 bases, with 20 bases sitting between them. This CDR3 spans 19 amino acids. Germline V gene lookup returns CDR1 SGHAT and CDR2 FQNNGV. DNA for the CDR3: TGTGCCAGCAGCTTAGATCTTATGAGCGAGCGGCTACCCTACAATGAGCAGTTCTTC. Encoded protein: CASSLDLMSERLPYNEQFF.

The gene calls are TRBV2 and TRBJ2-5, with TRBD1 identical over 12 bases. Germline trimming cut 6 bases from V and 4 bases from J; bases unmatched to any gene: 3. In germline, CDR1 is SNHLY, CDR2 FYNNEI. This CDR3 comprises 14 residues. CDR3 region: CASRGTGGRETQYF. The CDR3 DNA reads TGTGCCAGCAGGGGGACAGGGGGCCGAGAGACCCAGTACTTC.